This T cell receptor (beta chain) was retrieved from a study of CD4+ T cells in melanoma. The CDR3 is 14 residues long. Germline CDR1 and CDR2: SNHLY and FYNNEI. V lost 5 bases, J lost 7 bases, and 6 bases stayed unmatched. Study-wide findings and caveats: Neoantigen-specific CD4+ T cells in melanoma reportedly had diverse differentiation states. CD8+ T cell, macrophage and B cell function reportedly correlated with neoantigen-specific CD4+ T cells.

This clone was detected once. Its antigen remains unknown. TCRdb's table, derived via immunoSEQ multiplex PCR, lists solely in-frame clones and lacks some. The repertoire holds 40,000 to 50,000 clones, nearly 90% seen once, with approximately 12% in the top ten. The sample was peripheral blood. The V and J genes are TRBV2 and TRBJ1-4, with 8 bases lining up with TRBD1. The TCR comes from a human donor with melanoma. This chain's CDR3 is CASSPGTGGEKLFF. CDR3 bases: TGTGCCAGCAGTCCCGGCACAGGGGGTGAAAAACTGTTTTTT.